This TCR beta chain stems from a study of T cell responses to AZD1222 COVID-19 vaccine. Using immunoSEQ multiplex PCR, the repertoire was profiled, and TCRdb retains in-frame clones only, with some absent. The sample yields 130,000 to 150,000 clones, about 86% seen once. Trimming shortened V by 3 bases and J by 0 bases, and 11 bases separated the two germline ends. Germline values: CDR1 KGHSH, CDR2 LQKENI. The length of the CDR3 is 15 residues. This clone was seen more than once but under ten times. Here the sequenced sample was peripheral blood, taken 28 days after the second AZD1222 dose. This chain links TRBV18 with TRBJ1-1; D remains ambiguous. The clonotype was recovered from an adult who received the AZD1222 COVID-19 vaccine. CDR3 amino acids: CASSPQPELNTEAFF. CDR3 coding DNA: TGTGCCAGCTCACCTCAACCCGAGTTGAACACTGAAGCTTTCTTT.